The present T cell receptor beta chain was sequenced within a study of T cell repertoires in cytomegalovirus infection. Study at large: Shared public TCR beta signatures pointed to both CMV infection and a matching HLA type.

In its sample, this clonotype was seen many times. Its antigen is currently unknown. The trim removed 2 bases at V and 8 bases at J, leaving 9 bases unmatched. CDR3 length equals 15 residues. The germline gives CDR1 SGHDT, CDR2 YYEEEE. TCRdb reanalysed the reads using MiXCR and keeps one entry per CDR3 protein. The sample contains some 150,000 distinct CDR3 sequences, around 32% of which appear only once. The source of this sequence is a human donor in good health (CMV status not recorded). Some clones in this sample may be carry-over from other donors' samples. The starting material was CD8+ T cells from cultured PBMCs, obtained from culture after CMV antigen stimulation. The gene calls are TRBV5-6 and TRBJ2-1, with 8 bases identical to TRBD1. The CDR3 loop is CASSLDGQGTYEQFF. For the CDR3, the DNA is TGTGCCAGCAGCTTAGACGGACAGGGTACGTATGAGCAGTTCTTC.